One and the same sample provided the 30 T cell receptor beta chains below, sequenced in a study of T cell responses to AZD1222 COVID-19 vaccine. The protocol was immunoSEQ multiplex PCR, while the TCRdb copy is restricted to in-frame clones and leaves out a portion. The data contain 100,000 or so clones, about 91% of them singletons. The sequences come from peripheral blood, collected 28 days after the second AZD1222 dose. These receptors were obtained from an adult who received the AZD1222 COVID-19 vaccine.

This chain joins TRBV4-1 and TRBJ2-7, with TRBD2 matching over 14 bases. This CDR3 contains 19 residues. Trimming took 1 base from V and 4 from J; bases not matched to a gene: 12. In germline, CDR1 is MGHRA, CDR2 YSYEKL. CDR3 nucleotides: TGCGCCAGCAGCCAAGCAACCGGGACTAGCGGGAGAAGGAGGTACGAGCAGTACTTC. Translated: CASSQATGTSGRRRYEQYF.

The chain joins TRBV24-1 to TRBJ2-2; no reliable D call. The germline V gene encodes CDR1 KGHDR and CDR2 SFDVKD. V was clipped by 3 bases and J by 4 bases, with 5 bases between them. The CDR3 runs to 13 residues. CDR3 nucleotide sequence: TGTGCCACCAGTGATACCGCCACCGGGGAGCTGTTTTTT. It yields the protein CATSDTATGELFF.

The V gene is TRBV11-2, the J gene TRBJ2-7; 9 nucleotides line up with TRBD1. Trimming removed 3 bases from V and 1 base from J; junction bases left unmatched: 4. Germline loops: CDR1 SGHAT, CDR2 FQNNGV. The CDR3 covers 15 residues. DNA of the CDR3: TGTGCCAGCAGCTTCACAGGGGGCGCATCCTACGAGCAGTACTTC. Protein: CASSFTGGASYEQYF.

This clone was seen a few times. The rearrangement uses TRBV21-1 and TRBJ2-2; the table's D call, TRBD2, was not checked against the DNA. TRBV21-1 counts as a pseudogene. This CDR3 is 19 amino acids long. The CDR3 reads CASSTKGSTTRANTGELFF. The CDR3 nucleotides are TGTGCCAGCAGCACCAAAGGGAGCACCACCCGGGCAAACACCGGGGAGCTGTTTTTT.

This chain joins TRBV12-3 or TRBV12-4 and TRBJ2-7; D is possibly TRBD1 (5 bases). Trimming stripped 6 bases from V and 2 bases from J, with 11 bases between. The CDR3 runs 13 residues. CDR3 residues: CASRGEGAYEQYF. The CDR3 DNA reads TGTGCCAGCAGAGGAGAAGGGGCCTACGAGCAGTACTTC.

This chain links TRBV7-2 with TRBJ2-7, with TRBD2 matching 7 bases. CDR3 length: 14 residues. V dropped 3 bases and J dropped 5; count of bases not matched to a gene: 7. Germline loops: CDR1 SGHTA, CDR2 FQGNSA. This chain's CDR3 is CASSLAGDANEQYF. The CDR3 DNA reads as TGTGCCAGCAGCTTGGCGGGAGACGCGAACGAGCAGTACTTC.

CDR3 loop: CASSSTTGGLHF. CDR3 DNA: TGTGCCAGCAGTTCTACTACAGGGGGCCTCCACTTT. This sequence joins TRBV28 and TRBJ1-6, with 8 bases identical to TRBD1. After removal of 4 bases from V and 15 bases from J, the junction contained 5 bases not matched to a gene. CDR1 is MDHEN and CDR2 is SYDVKM in the germline V gene. The CDR3 is 12 residues long.

The chain is built from TRBV19 and TRBJ2-1, with TRBD1 matching over 9 bases. Trimming removed 5 bases from V and 0 bases from J; junction bases left unmatched: 8. Germline CDR1 and CDR2: LNHDA and SQIVND (reference sequence). The CDR3 loop spans 17 amino acids. The chain's CDR3 is CASSPLTGGSSYNEQFF. The CDR3 region has the DNA TGTGCCAGTAGTCCCCTGACAGGGGGGAGCTCCTACAATGAGCAGTTCTTC.

The chain combines TRBV14 with TRBJ2-2, with D unresolved. Between the trimmed V and J ends, which lost 0 bases and 4 bases, there was a span of 3 bases. Germline V gives CDR1 SGHDN, CDR2 FVKESK. The CDR3 is 13 residues long. The CDR3 nucleotides are TGTGCCAGCAGCCAAGATCCCACCGGGGAGCTGTTTTTT. Translation: CASSQDPTGELFF.

CDR3 residues: CSVAGGAGQPQHF. CDR3 in DNA: TGCAGCGTTGCCGGGGGCGCGGGACAGCCCCAGCATTTT. This chain joins TRBV29-1 and TRBJ1-5, with D possibly TRBD1 on 6 matching bases. Germline-derived CDR1 and CDR2 are SQVTM and ANQGSEA. The CDR3 spans 13 residues. Trimming stripped 4 bases from V and 7 bases from J, with 14 bases between.

The chain joins TRBV2 to TRBJ1-4; 7 bases map to TRBD1. V shed 9 bases, J shed 10 bases, and the junction held 5 bases outside the gene matches. From germline, CDR1 is SNHLY and CDR2 FYNNEI. The CDR3 extends over 11 amino acids. The CDR3 nucleotides are TGTGCCAGTCGGACAGGCGGAAAACTGTTTTTT. It is translated as CASRTGGKLFF.

This chain joins TRBV9 and TRBJ2-7, with 11 bases identical to TRBD2. This CDR3 has 17 amino acids. The V and J ends lost 10 bases and 4 bases, in that order; junction bases with no gene match: 19. Germline CDR1 is SGDLS and CDR2 is YYNGEE. CDR3 residues: CAFDVLCTSGSSYEQYF. DNA of the CDR3: TGTGCCTTCGACGTATTATGTACTAGCGGGAGTAGTTACGAGCAGTACTTC.

The CDR3 reads CASSLSWGNQPQHF. The CDR3 nucleotides read TGTGCCAGCAGTTTAAGCTGGGGCAATCAGCCCCAGCATTTT. The genes are TRBV27 and TRBJ1-5; D unclear. The CDR3 totals 14 residues. Germline V CDR1 and CDR2: MNHEY, SMNVEV (reference sequence). Trimming stripped 2 bases from V and 2 bases from J, with 7 bases between.

This clone occurred once. The chain recombines TRBV5-1 with TRBJ1-1; tentatively, D is TRBD1 (5 bases). This CDR3 contains 14 residues. Germline V gene sequence: CDR1 SGHRS, CDR2 YFSETQ. V was pared by 0 bases and J by 7 bases, with 13 bases between. The DNA of the CDR3 is TGCGCCAGCAGCTTGGCCGGGGGAGTGGGTGAAGCTTTCTTT. Translated: CASSLAGGVGEAFF.

V is TRBV29-1 and J is TRBJ2-7; 7 nucleotides align to TRBD1. Germline V gene data show CDR1 as SQVTM and CDR2 as ANQGSEA. This CDR3 contains 12 residues. J was trimmed by 2 bases and V by 6 bases; bases with no gene match: 4. CDR3: CSVRTGTYEQYF. The CDR3 coding sequence is TGCAGCGTCAGGACAGGAACCTACGAGCAGTACTTC.

The V call is TRBV5-1, the J call TRBJ2-5, with D perhaps matching TRBD1 (5 bases). V lost 3 bases and J lost 1, with 16 bases in between. Germline V gene lookup returns CDR1 SGHRS and CDR2 YFSETQ. There are 16 residues in the CDR3. CDR3 nucleotide sequence: TGCGCCAGCAGCTCAAAACCCGGACAAGTCCAAGAGACCCAGTACTTC. Its protein is CASSSKPGQVQETQYF.

The chain links TRBV5-1 to TRBJ2-6, with TRBD1 matching 7 bases. V was pared by 5 bases and J by 3 bases, with 5 bases of the junction left unmatched. The CDR3 loop spans 15 amino acids. The germline CDR1 and CDR2 sequences are SGHRS and YFSETQ. The CDR3 is CASSIQGVGANVLTF. In DNA, the CDR3 is TGCGCCAGCAGTATCCAGGGGGTTGGGGCCAACGTCCTGACTTTC. The entire variable domain, with the rest obtained from reference TRBV5-1 and TRBJ2-6, is as follows: KAGVTQTPRYLIKTRGQQVTLSCSPISGHRSVSWYQQTPGQGLQFLFEYFSETQRNKGNFPGRFSGRQFSNSRSEMNVSTLELGDSALYLCASSIQGVGANVLTFGAGSRLTVL.

The chain employs TRBV10-3 and TRBJ2-1; 9 nucleotides agree with TRBD1. This CDR3 spans 16 amino acids. The J segment lost 6 bases and the V segment lost 10 bases, leaving 16 bases of the junction unmatched. Germline CDR1 and CDR2: ENHRY and SYGVKD. The CDR3 DNA reads as TGTGCCACCAGCTTCGCCGGGACAGGGACATCCAATGAGCAGTTCTTC. Its protein is CATSFAGTGTSNEQFF.

The J gene is TRBJ2-7, the V gene TRBV4-1, with no clear D. Germline loops: CDR1 MGHRA, CDR2 YSYEKL. The CDR3 is 13 residues long. The V end was cut by 4 bases, the J end by 6 bases, with 13 bases between. CDR3 protein: CASSRGPRVEQYF. The DNA of the CDR3 is TGCGCCAGCAGCCGAGGACCAAGGGTCGAGCAGTACTTC.

The V and J genes are TRBV9 and TRBJ2-7; TRBD1 matches at 12 bases. The CDR3 is made up of 16 amino acids. The trim removed 4 bases at V and 4 bases at J, leaving 9 bases unmatched. The germline gives CDR1 SGDLS, CDR2 YYNGEE. As DNA, the CDR3 is TGTGCCAGCAGCCCGGGGGGACAGGGGGCGAATTACGAGCAGTACTTC. Translation gives CASSPGGQGANYEQYF.

The genes are TRBV28 and TRBJ1-4, with a possible D match to TRBD1 (5 bases). The CDR3 loop spans 14 amino acids. Germline CDR1 reads MDHEN; CDR2 reads SYDVKM. The V and J ends lost 3 bases and 13 bases respectively, with 18 bases between them. The CDR3 spells CASSLGQVGAGLFF. The DNA of the CDR3 is TGTGCCAGCAGTTTGGGGCAGGTCGGGGCGGGACTGTTTTTT.

V is TRBV16 and J is TRBJ1-1; D is ambiguous. Germline-derived CDR1 and CDR2 are KGHSY and FQNENV. CDR3 length: 16 residues. V gave up 3 bases and J gave up 1 base, with 15 bases separating them. In DNA form, the CDR3 reads TGTGCCAGCAGCCATAATAGCCCCTCCCCGAACACTGAAGCTTTCTTT. Its protein is CASSHNSPSPNTEAFF.

This clone was detected only once. J is TRBJ2-7 and V is TRBV15; TRBD2 matches at 9 bases. With V trimmed by 3 bases and J by 6 bases, 6 bases remained unmatched. The CDR3 spans 14 residues. The V gene's germline CDR1 is LNHNV and CDR2 YYDKDF (reference sequence). The CDR3 loop reads CATSSSGGPLEQYF. The CDR3 DNA reads TGTGCCACCAGCAGTAGCGGGGGCCCCCTCGAGCAGTACTTC.

The rearrangement joins TRBV9 to TRBJ2-1; weak D call: TRBD1 (5 bases). CDR1 SGDLS and CDR2 YYNGEE come from the germline V gene. The CDR3 is 15 amino acids. Trimming removed 0 bases from V and 9 bases from J, with 16 bases in between. CDR3: CASSVGPLGPGEQFF. In nucleotides, the CDR3 is TGTGCCAGCAGCGTAGGCCCTTTGGGGCCGGGTGAGCAGTTCTTC.

V gene TRBV5-1 combines with J gene TRBJ2-5; 15 positions match TRBD2. The ends lost 4 bases at V and 3 bases at J; junction bases unmatched: 1. The CDR3 loop spans 15 amino acids. Germline assignment: CDR1 SGHRS and CDR2 YFSETQ. CDR3 sequence: CASSRTSGREETQYF. In DNA, the CDR3 is TGCGCCAGCAGCAGGACTAGCGGGAGGGAAGAGACCCAGTACTTC.

The chain joins TRBV4-1 to TRBJ2-3; tentatively, D is TRBD1 or TRBD2 (5 bases each). Trimming left V 1 base short and J 2 bases short, with 16 bases between. In germline, CDR1 is MGHRA, CDR2 YSYEKL. This CDR3 comprises 17 residues. The CDR3 nucleotides are TGCGCCAGCAGCCAAGCCCGGGACCGTTTTCCCACAGATACGCAGTATTTT. Translation: CASSQARDRFPTDTQYF.

The rearrangement uses TRBV2 and TRBJ2-3, with TRBD2 matching over 11 bases. Germline V CDR1 and CDR2: SNHLY, FYNNEI. Trimming at V came to 4 bases and at J to 8 bases, leaving 17 bases not matched to a gene. The CDR3 loop spans 18 amino acids. The CDR3 is CASSGYWDGSGRASTQYF. In nucleotides, the CDR3 is TGTGCCAGCAGTGGATACTGGGATGGTAGCGGGAGGGCGAGTACGCAGTATTTT. Full variable domain (outside the CDR3, taken from reference TRBV2 and TRBJ2-3): EPEVTQTPSHQVTQMGQEVILRCVPISNHLYFYWYRQILGQKVEFLVSFYNNEISEKSEIFDDQFSVERPDGSNFTLKIRSTKLEDSAMYFCASSGYWDGSGRASTQYFGPGTRLTVL.

CDR3 DNA: TGTGCCAGCTCACCCTCGACTAGCGGGCCCGGGCAGTACTTC. It translates to CASSPSTSGPGQYF. The genes are TRBV18 and TRBJ2-7; 10 bases match TRBD2. The CDR3 is made up of 14 amino acids. Germline loops: CDR1 KGHSH, CDR2 LQKENI. V was pared by 3 bases and J by 9 bases, with 8 bases of the junction left unmatched.

V is TRBV6-5 and J is TRBJ2-5, with 7 bases matching TRBD2. Germline V lookup: CDR1 MNHEY, CDR2 SVGAGI. The CDR3 has 15 amino acids. The V segment lost 5 bases and the J segment 5 bases; nucleotides outside the gene matches: 11. This CDR3 is CASSLGASGRETQYF. Here the CDR3 DNA reads TGTGCCAGCAGTCTAGGGGCTAGCGGAAGGGAGACCCAGTACTTC.

This clone was detected only once. The rearrangement uses TRBV7-9 and TRBJ2-1, with D perhaps TRBD2 (6 bases). Germline V gene sequence: CDR1 SEHNR, CDR2 FQNEAQ (reference sequence). With 1 base removed from V and 9 bases from J, the gap between germline ends came to 16 bases. The CDR3 runs 15 residues. The DNA for the CDR3 is TGTGCCAGCAGCTTAGGGCTCCTTGAGGAGGGTGAGCAGTTCTTC. This encodes CASSLGLLEEGEQFF.